The clone carrying this T cell receptor (beta chain) was seen at least ten times. Its antigen is not identified. Authors' analysis steps: The study's classifier, a distant-metastasis tool for papillary thyroid cancer, was built using CDR3 differences across clinicopathological groups. TCRdb reassembled clones from the PCR reads with MiXCR. What appears here as the V and J calls and clone size reflects TCRdb's work, not the paper's. The sample lists tens of thousands of clones, just under 25% occurring once. The CDR3 totals 12 residues. CDR1 MDHEN and CDR2 SYDVKM come from the germline V gene. Trimming shortened V by 2 bases and J by 7 bases, and 8 bases separated the two germline ends. The entry originates in a study of metastatic and nonmetastatic thyroid tumors. In the study overall: Across blood and tumor or nodule tissue, repertoires from malignant and benign thyroid patients were compared with one another.

General study points: It was reported that TCR beta diversity was significantly higher in malignant thyroid tumors than benign nodules, in blood and tumor.

Patients had received no treatment of any kind before thyroid surgery. Sequences were obtained from blood. This clonotype was sampled from a female donor with papillary thyroid cancer or a benign thyroid nodule (not recorded which). Some clones in this sample may be carry-over from other donors' samples. V usage is TRBV28 and J usage is TRBJ2-5; D is uncertain. The CDR3 reads CASSLAIGTQYF. The CDR3 DNA reads TGTGCCAGCAGTTTAGCTATTGGGACCCAGTACTTC.